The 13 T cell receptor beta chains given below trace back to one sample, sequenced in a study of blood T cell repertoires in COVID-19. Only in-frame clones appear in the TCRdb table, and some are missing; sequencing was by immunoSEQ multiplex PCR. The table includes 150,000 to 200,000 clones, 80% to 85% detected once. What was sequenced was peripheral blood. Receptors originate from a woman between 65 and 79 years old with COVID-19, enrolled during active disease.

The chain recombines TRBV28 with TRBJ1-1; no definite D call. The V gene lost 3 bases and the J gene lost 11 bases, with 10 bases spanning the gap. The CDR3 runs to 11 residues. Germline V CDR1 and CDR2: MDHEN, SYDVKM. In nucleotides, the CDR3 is TGTGCCAGCAGTTTTGGAGGGTTTGCTTTCTTT. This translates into CASSFGGFAFF.

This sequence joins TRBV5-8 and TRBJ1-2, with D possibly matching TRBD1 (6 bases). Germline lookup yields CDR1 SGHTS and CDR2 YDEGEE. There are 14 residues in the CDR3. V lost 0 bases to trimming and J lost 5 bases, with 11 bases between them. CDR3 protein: CASSLAGGAYGYTF. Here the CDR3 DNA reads TGTGCCAGCAGCTTGGCGGGGGGCGCGTATGGCTACACCTTC.

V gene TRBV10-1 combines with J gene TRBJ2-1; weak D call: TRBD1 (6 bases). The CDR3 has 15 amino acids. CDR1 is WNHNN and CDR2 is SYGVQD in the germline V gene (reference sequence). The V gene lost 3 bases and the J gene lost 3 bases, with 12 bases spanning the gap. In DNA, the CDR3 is TGCGCCAGCAGTGATGGGGGCGGCAACTACAATGAGCAGTTCTTC. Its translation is CASSDGGGNYNEQFF.

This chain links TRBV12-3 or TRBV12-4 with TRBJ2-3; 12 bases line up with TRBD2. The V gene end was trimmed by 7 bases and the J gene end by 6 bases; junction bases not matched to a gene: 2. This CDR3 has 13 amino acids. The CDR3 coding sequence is TGTGCCAGCAAGCTAGCGGGGGGGGATACGCAGTATTTT. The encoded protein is CASKLAGGDTQYF.

The CDR3 is CASNEALAKNIQYF. The CDR3 nucleotides are TGTGCCAGTAACGAGGCGCTAGCCAAAAACATTCAGTACTTC. The J gene is TRBJ2-4, the V gene TRBV19, with D unresolved. Trimming removed 7 bases at V and 0 bases at J, with 10 bases between. The CDR3 has 14 residues. Germline CDR1 reads LNHDA; CDR2 reads SQIVND (reference sequence). The full variable domain, its missing parts supplied by reference TRBV19 and TRBJ2-4, is DGGITQSPKYLFRKEGQNVTLSCEQNLNHDAMYWYRQDPGQGLRLIYYSQIVNDFQKGDIAEGYSVSREKKESFPLTVTSAQKNPTAFYLCASNEALAKNIQYFGAGTRLSVL.

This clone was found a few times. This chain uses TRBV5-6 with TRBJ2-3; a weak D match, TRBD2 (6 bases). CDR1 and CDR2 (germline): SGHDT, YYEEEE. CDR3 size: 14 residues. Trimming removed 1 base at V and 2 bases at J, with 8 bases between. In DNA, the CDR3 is TGTGCCAGCAGCTTGTCGGGGGTCACAGATACGCAGTATTTT. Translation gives CASSLSGVTDTQYF.

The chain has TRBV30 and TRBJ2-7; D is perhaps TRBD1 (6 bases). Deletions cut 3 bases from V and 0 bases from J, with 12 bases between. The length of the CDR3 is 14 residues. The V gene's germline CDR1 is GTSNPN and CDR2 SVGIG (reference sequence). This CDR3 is CAWSRSGVSYEQYV. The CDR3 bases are TGTGCCTGGAGCCGATCAGGGGTCTCCTACGAGCAGTACGTC.

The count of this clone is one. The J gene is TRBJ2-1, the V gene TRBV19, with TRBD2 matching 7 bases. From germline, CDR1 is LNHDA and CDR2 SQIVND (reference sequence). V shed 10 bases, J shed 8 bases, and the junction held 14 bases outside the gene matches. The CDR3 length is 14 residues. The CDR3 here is CATGTIRKIDEQFF. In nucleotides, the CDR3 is TGTGCCACCGGGACTATCAGGAAAATCGATGAGCAGTTCTTC.

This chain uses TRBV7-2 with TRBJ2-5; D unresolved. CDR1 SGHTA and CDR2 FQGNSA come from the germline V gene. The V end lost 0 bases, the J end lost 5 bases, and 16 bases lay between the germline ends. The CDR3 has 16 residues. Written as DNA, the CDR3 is TGTGCCAGCAGCTTAGCCTCCGGTAGAGGATGGGAGACCCAGTACTTC. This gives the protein CASSLASGRGWETQYF.

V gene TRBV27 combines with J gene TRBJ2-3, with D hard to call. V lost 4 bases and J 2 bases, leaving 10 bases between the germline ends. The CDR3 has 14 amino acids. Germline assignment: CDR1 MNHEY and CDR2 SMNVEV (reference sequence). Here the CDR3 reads CASSSWSSTDTQYF. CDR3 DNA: TGTGCCAGCAGTTCTTGGAGTTCCACAGATACGCAGTATTTT.

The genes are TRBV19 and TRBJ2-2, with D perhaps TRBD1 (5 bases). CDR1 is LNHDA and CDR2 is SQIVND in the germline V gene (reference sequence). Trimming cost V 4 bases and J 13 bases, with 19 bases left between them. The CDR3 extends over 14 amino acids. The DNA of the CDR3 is TGTGCCAGTAGTACCATAGGGCAGGGCCCCGGGCTGTTTTTT. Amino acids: CASSTIGQGPGLFF.

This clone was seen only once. CDR3 in DNA: TGTGCCAGCAGACAAAGGGGAAGGACCGGGGAGCTGTTTTTT. Its translation: CASRQRGRTGELFF. The rearrangement links TRBV3-1 (or the pseudogene TRBV3-2) to TRBJ2-2, with D possibly being TRBD1 (5 bases). This CDR3 region has 14 residues. Germline V gene lookup returns CDR1 LGHDT and CDR2 YNNKEL (reference sequence). V gave up 6 bases and J gave up 5 bases, with 13 bases separating them.

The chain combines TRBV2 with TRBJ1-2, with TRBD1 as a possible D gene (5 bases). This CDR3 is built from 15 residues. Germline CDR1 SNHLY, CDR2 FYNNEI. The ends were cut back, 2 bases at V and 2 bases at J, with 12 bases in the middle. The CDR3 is CASSESIGVNYGYTF. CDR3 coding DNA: TGTGCCAGCAGTGAATCTATAGGGGTAAACTATGGCTACACCTTC.